The 19 T cell receptor beta chains below were found in one sample sequenced in a study of regulatory T cells in long-lasting Graves disease. In building TCR beta libraries, iRepertoire HTBI primers were used together with Arm-PCR of CDR3 regions. TCRdb recomputed calls from the multiplex PCR reads with MiXCR, one row per CDR3 protein. This table has fewer than 400,000 distinct CDR3 sequences, about 19% appearing once. The time point here: persistent/refractory GD, antithyroid drugs over 5 years with positive TRAb. The TCR library was made from RNA extracted from PBMCs. Sequenced here: peripheral blood mononuclear cells (PBMCs), sampled when the disease was refractory, from a patient treated with antithyroid drugs. These receptors were obtained from a female donor with Graves disease.

This chain links TRBV6-2 or TRBV6-3 with TRBJ2-5, with 9 bases lining up with TRBD2. Germline assignment: CDR1 MNHEY and CDR2 SVGEGT. J was trimmed by 4 bases and V by 2 bases; bases with no gene match: 5. This CDR3 spans 15 amino acids. The CDR3 coding sequence is TGTGCCAGCAGTTACAGCGGGGGGCGGAGAGAGACCCAGTACTTC. Amino acid sequence: CASSYSGGRRETQYF.

This clonotype appeared many times. The chain employs TRBV6-2 or TRBV6-3 and TRBJ2-7, with 7 bases aligning to TRBD2. Unmatched junction bases numbered 8, after V lost 5 bases and J lost 1 base. Germline CDR1 and CDR2: MNHEY and SVGEGT. The CDR3 runs 15 residues. The CDR3 nucleotides read TGTGCCAGCAGTGAATGGGGCGGGGGTTCCTACGAGCAGTACTTC. It translates to CASSEWGGGSYEQYF.

The rearrangement uses TRBV4-1 and TRBJ2-3, with TRBD2 identical over 9 bases. The CDR3 length is 14 residues. V lost 8 bases and J lost 0; bases outside the gene matches: 3. Germline CDR1 MGHRA, CDR2 YSYEKL. The CDR3 reads CASALAGSTDTQYF. The DNA of the CDR3 is TGCGCCAGCGCCCTAGCGGGAAGCACAGATACGCAGTATTTT.

This chain joins TRBV19 and TRBJ2-7; D not certain. The length of the CDR3 is 13 residues. The germline V gene has CDR1 LNHDA and CDR2 SQIVND (reference sequence). V lost 1 base and J lost 7, with 11 bases in between. This CDR3 reads CASSIVWTSEQYF. In DNA form, the CDR3 reads TGTGCCAGTAGTATAGTTTGGACGTCAGAGCAGTACTTC.

This clonotype was seen repeatedly, ten times or more. This chain joins TRBV3-1 and TRBJ1-1, with TRBD1 as a possible D gene (6 bases). Trimming took 0 bases from V and 0 from J, leaving 14 bases between them. CDR1 is LGHDT and CDR2 is YNNKEL in the germline V gene (reference sequence). This CDR3 has 17 residues. CDR3 nucleotide sequence: TGTGCCAGCAGCCAAGATCCGCGCGGGGACATGAACACTGAAGCTTTCTTT. This gives the protein CASSQDPRGDMNTEAFF.

In DNA form, the CDR3 reads TGTGCCATTACCCCGGGCCCCGACAGATCCCTCCACTTT. Translation: CAITPGPDRSLHF. This chain joins TRBV10-3 and TRBJ1-6, with a tentative D call TRBD1 (5 bases). The CDR3 length is 13 residues. Germline CDR1 reads ENHRY; CDR2 reads SYGVKD. V dropped 9 bases and J dropped 14 bases, with 20 bases sitting between them.

This clonotype was counted a few times. The genes are TRBV7-9 and TRBJ2-1; 13 positions agree with TRBD2. CDR1 is SEHNR, CDR2 FQNEAQ, per germline (reference sequence). CDR3 length: 16 residues. Trimming cost V 5 bases and J 8 bases; bases outside gene matches: 9. CDR3 nucleotides: TGTGCCAGCAGCCTAGACGGGGGACTAGCGGGGTATGAGCAGTTCTTC. Residues: CASSLDGGLAGYEQFF.

This clonotype has a count of ten or more. The chain has TRBV10-2 and TRBJ1-1, with 9 bases fitting TRBD1. The CDR3 extends over 14 amino acids. V shed 5 bases, J shed 5 bases, and the junction held 6 bases outside the gene matches. From germline, CDR1 is WSHSY and CDR2 SAAADI. CDR3 sequence reads: CASSLQGAHTEAFF. As DNA, the CDR3 is TGCGCCAGCAGTTTACAGGGGGCGCATACTGAAGCTTTCTTT.

The V gene is TRBV27, the J gene TRBJ2-4; possible D gene TRBD1, 6 bases. This CDR3 region has 14 residues. The V and J ends lost 5 bases and 2 bases respectively, with 10 bases between them. Germline CDR1 MNHEY, CDR2 SMNVEV (reference sequence). CDR3 sequence: CASSPQGSKNIQYF. Here the CDR3 DNA reads TGTGCCAGCAGTCCGCAGGGGTCCAAAAACATTCAGTACTTC.

This clonotype was detected a few times. The chain recombines TRBV7-6 with TRBJ1-1; weak D call: TRBD1 (5 bases). The CDR3 is 15 amino acids. V dropped 0 bases and J dropped 2 bases, with 10 bases sitting between them. Per germline, CDR1 SGHVS and CDR2 FNYEAQ. Here the CDR3 DNA reads TGTGCCAGCAGCTTAGCGACAGAATATAACACTGAAGCTTTCTTT. It codes for CASSLATEYNTEAFF.

This clonotype was seen a handful of times. The J gene is TRBJ2-5, the V gene TRBV20-1, with 7 bases that match TRBD1. CDR3 size: 15 residues. The V and J ends lost 0 bases and 4 bases, in that order; junction bases with no gene match: 8. Germline V gene data show CDR1 as DFQATT and CDR2 as SNEGSKA (reference sequence). Here the CDR3 reads CSARDVRGMRETQYF. The CDR3 DNA reads as TGCAGTGCTAGAGATGTCAGGGGGATGAGAGAGACCCAGTACTTC.

Concerning this clonotype: Given a much more abundant clone one base away, this may be a read error. The V gene is TRBV29-1, the J gene TRBJ2-7; 8 nucleotides align to TRBD1. From germline, CDR1 is SQVTM and CDR2 ANQGSEA. J was trimmed by 0 bases and V by 7 bases; bases with no gene match: 11. The CDR3 contains 15 residues. The CDR3 coding sequence is TGCAGCGCCCGAGGGGGACAGGAAAGCTCCTACGAGCAGTACTTC. Its translation is CSARGGQESSYEQYF.

This clonotype was seen a handful of times. The CDR3, as DNA: TGTGCCAGCAGACCAGGGTTCATGAACACTGAAGCTTTCTTT. Translating gives CASRPGFMNTEAFF. V and J are TRBV4-2 and TRBJ1-1; tentative D call: TRBD1 (5 bases). Germline V gene data show CDR1 as LGHNA and CDR2 as YNFKEQ. Trimming took off 6 bases at V and 0 bases at J, with 11 bases between the two ends. The CDR3 loop spans 14 amino acids.

This clonotype was counted many times. The chain joins TRBV3-1 to TRBJ1-2; tentative D call: TRBD1 (5 bases). The CDR3 covers 15 residues. The germline V gene encodes CDR1 LGHDT and CDR2 YNNKEL (reference sequence). Trimming stripped 4 bases from V and 6 bases from J, with 18 bases between. For the CDR3, the DNA is TGTGCCAGCAGCCGGACCTTTACAGGTGACGATGGCTACACCTTC. Its protein is CASSRTFTGDDGYTF.

This clonotype was observed at least ten times. V and J are TRBV12-3 or TRBV12-4 and TRBJ2-5; D may be TRBD2 (6 bases). This CDR3 is 16 amino acids long. Trimming cost V 5 bases and J 5 bases, with 21 bases left between them. The CDR3 sequence: CASSPTQGGKSETQYF. In DNA form, the CDR3 reads TGTGCCAGCAGTCCCACCCAGGGAGGCAAGTCTGAGACCCAGTACTTC.

The table lists this clonotype with many counts. The V gene is TRBV7-6, the J gene TRBJ1-5, with TRBD1 identical over 7 bases. CDR1 SGHVS and CDR2 FNYEAQ come from the germline V gene. This CDR3 is built from 15 residues. Losses at the gene ends were 5 bases for V and 6 bases for J; bases not matched to a gene: 10. The CDR3 loop is CASSRQGGGSQPQHF. For the CDR3, the DNA is TGTGCCAGCAGCAGACAGGGAGGAGGTTCTCAGCCCCAGCATTTT.

There are many counts of this clonotype. The rearrangement joins TRBV19 to TRBJ2-7; maybe TRBD2 (5 bases). This CDR3 has 14 amino acids. The ends were cut back, 7 bases at V and 3 bases at J, with 16 bases in the middle. Germline V gives CDR1 LNHDA, CDR2 SQIVND (reference sequence). The CDR3 DNA reads TGTGCCAGTAACCGAGACATCCGGGGCTACGAGCAGTACTTC. This codes for CASNRDIRGYEQYF.

The J gene is TRBJ2-7, the V gene TRBV7-2, with D perhaps matching TRBD1 or TRBD2 (6 bases each). Trimming stripped 1 base from V and 0 bases from J, with 13 bases between. Germline V lookup: CDR1 SGHTA, CDR2 FQGNSA. This CDR3 is built from 16 residues. The CDR3 DNA reads as TGTGCCAGCAGCTTAGTAGGGGGGAGGAGCTCCTACGAGCAGTACTTC. Translating it yields CASSLVGGRSSYEQYF.

This sequence joins TRBV7-9 and TRBJ2-7; tentatively, D is TRBD2 (6 bases). The CDR3 totals 14 residues. Germline values: CDR1 SEHNR, CDR2 FQNEAQ (reference sequence). Trimming cost V 4 bases and J 7 bases, with 17 bases left between them. This CDR3 is CASSWDGLRGEQYF. The CDR3 DNA is TGTGCCAGCAGCTGGGACGGGCTTCGGGGGGAGCAGTACTTC.